Following are 14 T cell receptor beta chains from one sample sequenced in a study of cytomegalovirus exposure and HLA in healthy donors. PCR primers comprised 60 Vbeta and 13 Jbeta primers. TCRdb's table, derived via immunoSEQ multiplex PCR, lists solely in-frame clones and lacks some. This sample has about 120,000 clones, with around 63% found just once. The sample was PBMCs. Receptors originate from a middle-aged man in good health and CMV-seropositive.

This sequence joins TRBV6-5 and TRBJ2-1, with a weak D call TRBD2 (5 bases). V gave up 6 bases and J gave up 4 bases, with 16 bases separating them. Germline CDR1 and CDR2: MNHEY and SVGAGI. The CDR3 consists of 15 residues. The CDR3 DNA follows: TGTGCCAGCAGCCTAACTAGGGAGTTATACAATGAGCAGTTCTTC. Protein sequence: CASSLTRELYNEQFF.

The V gene is TRBV5-8, the J gene TRBJ2-1; 8 nucleotides align to TRBD1. The CDR3 runs 14 residues. Per germline, CDR1 SGHTS and CDR2 YDEGEE. Germline trimming cut 1 base from V and 8 bases from J; bases unmatched to any gene: 5. The CDR3, as DNA: TGTGCCAGCAGCTTGAGGACAGGGTCGGATGAGCAGTTCTTC. Protein product: CASSLRTGSDEQFF.

This rearrangement joins TRBV5-1 to TRBJ2-7; D might be TRBD1 (8 bases). The V and J ends lost 7 bases and 1 base respectively, with 15 bases between them. This CDR3 has 14 amino acids. Germline V gene sequence: CDR1 SGHRS, CDR2 YFSETQ. This chain's CDR3 is CASGGQGGSYEQYF. For the CDR3, the DNA is TGCGCCAGCGGAGGACAGGGAGGGTCCTACGAGCAGTACTTC. Drawing the rest from reference TRBV5-1 and TRBJ2-7, the complete variable domain is KAGVTQTPRYLIKTRGQQVTLSCSPISGHRSVSWYQQTPGQGLQFLFEYFSETQRNKGNFPGRFSGRQFSNSRSEMNVSTLELGDSALYLCASGGQGGSYEQYFGPGTRLTVT.

This clone was seen a single time. The chain uses TRBV5-1 and TRBJ2-6, with D possibly being TRBD1 (6 bases). CDR1 and CDR2 (germline): SGHRS, YFSETQ. V was shortened by 5 bases and J by 2 bases, with 11 bases between the two germline ends. The CDR3 spans 15 residues. Here the CDR3 DNA reads TGCGCCAGCAGAGCCACAGGGCCTGGGGCCAACGTCCTGACTTTC. Translated, it gives CASRATGPGANVLTF.

V and J are TRBV6-6 and TRBJ1-3; D not certain. Trimming took 8 bases from V and 0 from J, leaving 5 bases between them. The CDR3 is 12 amino acids. Germline CDR1 reads MNHNY; CDR2 reads SVGAGI (reference sequence). The CDR3 nucleotides read TGTGCCAGCTTAAACTCTGGAAACACCATATATTTT. This codes for CASLNSGNTIYF.

The chain carries TRBV5-6 and TRBJ2-7, with D possibly being TRBD2 (6 bases). This CDR3 comprises 14 residues. V dropped 2 bases and J dropped 2 bases, with 11 bases sitting between them. Looked up from germline, CDR1 is SGHDT and CDR2 is YYEEEE. In DNA, the CDR3 is TGTGCCAGCAGCTTCCCCGGGAGCCCCTACGAGCAGTACTTC. Encoded protein: CASSFPGSPYEQYF.

The chain has TRBV28 and TRBJ2-1, with 13 nucleotides matching TRBD2. Germline lookup yields CDR1 MDHEN and CDR2 SYDVKM. This CDR3 has 17 residues. The trim removed 4 bases at V and 3 bases at J, leaving 6 bases unmatched. CDR3 in amino acids: CASSSPGTSGIYNEQFF. The CDR3, as DNA: TGTGCCAGCAGTTCCCCGGGGACTAGCGGGATCTACAATGAGCAGTTCTTC.

This chain links TRBV14 with TRBJ2-5; 12 bases align to TRBD2. The CDR3 runs to 16 residues. The germline V gene has CDR1 SGHDN and CDR2 FVKESK. V was clipped by 1 base and J by 2 bases; unmatched bases: 2. CDR3 DNA sequence: TGTGCCAGCAGCCAAGCCGGACTAGCGGGACAAGAGACCCAGTACTTC. Its translation is CASSQAGLAGQETQYF.

The rearrangement joins TRBV18 to TRBJ1-5, with D uncertain. V shed 3 bases and J shed 4 bases, with 7 bases lying between them. The length of the CDR3 is 13 residues. The V gene's germline CDR1 is KGHSH and CDR2 LQKENI. The CDR3 spells CASSPSGNQPQHF. The CDR3 nucleotides are TGTGCCAGCTCACCGTCGGGGAATCAGCCCCAGCATTTT.

This chain connects TRBV6-5 to TRBJ2-7; 7 bases map to TRBD2. J lost 2 bases, V lost 5 bases, and 3 bases had no gene match. The CDR3 spans 13 residues. Germline loops: CDR1 MNHEY, CDR2 SVGAGI. CDR3 coding DNA: TGTGCCAGCAGTCCGACTAGCACCTACGAGCAGTACTTC. Protein: CASSPTSTYEQYF.

DNA for the CDR3: TGTGCCAGCTCACCTACAGGGGGGAACACTGAAGCTTTCTTT. Its protein is CASSPTGGNTEAFF. The chain is built from TRBV18 and TRBJ1-1, with 8 positions matching TRBD1. Germline-derived CDR1 and CDR2 are KGHSH and LQKENI. Unmatched junction bases numbered 1, after V lost 3 bases and J lost 1 base. The CDR3 is 14 amino acids. Drawing the rest from reference TRBV18 and TRBJ1-1, the complete variable domain is NAGVMQNPRHLVRRRGQEARLRCSPMKGHSHVYWYRQLPEEGLKFMVYLQKENIIDESGMPKERFSAEFPKEGPSILRIQQVVRGDSAAYFCASSPTGGNTEAFFGQGTRLTVV.

This clone was seen only once. V gene TRBV18 combines with J gene TRBJ2-3, with D unclear. This CDR3 spans 14 amino acids. V was pared by 3 bases and J by 2 bases, with 9 bases between. CDR1 is KGHSH and CDR2 is LQKENI in the germline V gene. CDR3 coding DNA: TGTGCCAGCTCACCCCAGATTTACACAGATACGCAGTATTTT. This encodes CASSPQIYTDTQYF.

This clone was detected once. The V call is TRBV2, the J call TRBJ1-2; D may be TRBD1 (5 bases). The CDR3 runs to 14 residues. Trimming took off 4 bases at V and 8 bases at J, with 17 bases between the two ends. Germline CDR1 and CDR2: SNHLY and FYNNEI. The DNA for the CDR3 is TGTGCCAGCAGTGGAAACCTTGGGGGGTTCGGCTACACCTTC. It specifies CASSGNLGGFGYTF.

The chain joins TRBV2 to TRBJ2-5; no clear D. This CDR3 contains 14 residues. From germline, CDR1 is SNHLY and CDR2 FYNNEI. Trimming pared 4 bases from V and 0 bases from J, leaving 9 bases between. In nucleotides, the CDR3 is TGTGCCAGCAGTGTACTCGGTGACCAAGAGACCCAGTACTTC. Its translation is CASSVLGDQETQYF.